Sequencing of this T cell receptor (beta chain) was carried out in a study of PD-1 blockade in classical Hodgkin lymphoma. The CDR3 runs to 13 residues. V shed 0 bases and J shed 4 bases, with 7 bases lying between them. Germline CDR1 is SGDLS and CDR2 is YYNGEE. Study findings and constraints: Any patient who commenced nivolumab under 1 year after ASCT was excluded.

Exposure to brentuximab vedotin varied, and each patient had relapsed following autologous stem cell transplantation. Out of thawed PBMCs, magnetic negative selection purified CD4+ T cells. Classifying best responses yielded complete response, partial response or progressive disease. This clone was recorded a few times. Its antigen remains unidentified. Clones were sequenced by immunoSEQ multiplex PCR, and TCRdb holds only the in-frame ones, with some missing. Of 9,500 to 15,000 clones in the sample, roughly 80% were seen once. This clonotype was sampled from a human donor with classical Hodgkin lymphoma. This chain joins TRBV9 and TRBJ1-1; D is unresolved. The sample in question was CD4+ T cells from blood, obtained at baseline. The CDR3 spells CASSVASSTEAFF. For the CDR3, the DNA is TGTGCCAGCAGCGTAGCTTCCAGCACTGAAGCTTTCTTT.